This T cell receptor beta chain originates from a study of identical twins' blood T cells. Study results and caveats: Shared CDR3 clonotype counts between two donors mainly tracked the product of their cloneset sizes, twins included.

CDR3 length: 13 amino acids. Germline CDR1 is SQVTM and CDR2 is ANQGSEA. After removal of 3 bases from V and 3 bases from J, the junction contained 3 bases not matched to a gene. Both ends of each TCR cDNA library bore sample-specific barcodes. In TCRdb, the 5' RACE reads were re-called with MiXCR into one record per CDR3 protein. The sample lists roughly 340,000 distinct CDR3 sequences, around 30% seen once, with 6.1% in the top ten. Three pairs of healthy female monozygous twins were the donors. The sample holds many counts of this clonotype. Antigen unknown. The TCR was taken from a woman aged 18-49 years in good health. V is TRBV29-1 and J is TRBJ2-3; 7 bases line up with TRBD1. The specimen was PBMCs. DNA for the CDR3: TGCAGCGTTGACGACAGGGAGACAGATACGCAGTATTTT. Its translation is CSVDDRETDTQYF.